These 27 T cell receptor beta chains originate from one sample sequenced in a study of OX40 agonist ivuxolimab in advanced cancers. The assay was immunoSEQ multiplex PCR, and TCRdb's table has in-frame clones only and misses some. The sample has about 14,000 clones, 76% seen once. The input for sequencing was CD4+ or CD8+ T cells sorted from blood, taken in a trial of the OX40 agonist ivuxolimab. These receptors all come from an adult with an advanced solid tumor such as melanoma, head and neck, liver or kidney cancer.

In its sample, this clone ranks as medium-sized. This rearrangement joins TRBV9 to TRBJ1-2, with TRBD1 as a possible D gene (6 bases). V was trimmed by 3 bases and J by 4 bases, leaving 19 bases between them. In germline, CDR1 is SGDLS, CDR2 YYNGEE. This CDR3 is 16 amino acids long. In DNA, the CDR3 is TGTGCCAGCAGCGCCCAGGGGCAGGCGGATGGCTATGGCTACACCTTC. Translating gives CASSAQGQADGYGYTF.

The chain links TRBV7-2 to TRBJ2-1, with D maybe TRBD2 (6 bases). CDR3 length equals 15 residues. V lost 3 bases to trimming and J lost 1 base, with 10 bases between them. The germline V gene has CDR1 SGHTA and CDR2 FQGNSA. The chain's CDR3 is CASSFPGVSYNEQFF. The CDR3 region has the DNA TGTGCCAGCAGCTTTCCGGGGGTATCCTACAATGAGCAGTTCTTC.

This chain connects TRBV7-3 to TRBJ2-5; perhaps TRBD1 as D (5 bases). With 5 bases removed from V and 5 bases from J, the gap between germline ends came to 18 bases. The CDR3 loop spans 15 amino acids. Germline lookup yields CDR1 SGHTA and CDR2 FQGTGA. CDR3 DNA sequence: TGTGCCAGCAGCGTGACGGGTGGACATGGGGAGACCCAGTACTTC. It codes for CASSVTGGHGETQYF.

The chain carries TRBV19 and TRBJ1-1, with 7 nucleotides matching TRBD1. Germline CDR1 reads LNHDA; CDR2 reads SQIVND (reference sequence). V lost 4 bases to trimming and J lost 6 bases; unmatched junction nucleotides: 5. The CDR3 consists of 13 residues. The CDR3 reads CASSTRGLAEAFF. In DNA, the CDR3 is TGTGCCAGTAGTACTAGGGGGCTGGCTGAAGCTTTCTTT.

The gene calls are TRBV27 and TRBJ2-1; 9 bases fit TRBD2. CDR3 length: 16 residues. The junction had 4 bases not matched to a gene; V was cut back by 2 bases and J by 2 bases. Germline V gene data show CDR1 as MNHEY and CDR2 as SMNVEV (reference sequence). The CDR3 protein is CASSLTAGGPYNEQFF. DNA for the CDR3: TGTGCCAGCAGTTTAACAGCGGGGGGACCCTACAATGAGCAGTTCTTC.

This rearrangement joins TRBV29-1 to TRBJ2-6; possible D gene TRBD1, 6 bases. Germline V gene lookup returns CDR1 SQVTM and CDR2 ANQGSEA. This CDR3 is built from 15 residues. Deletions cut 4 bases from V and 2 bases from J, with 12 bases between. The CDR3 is CSVVTTGPGANVLTF. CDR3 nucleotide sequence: TGCAGCGTTGTTACGACAGGCCCTGGGGCCAACGTCCTGACTTTC.

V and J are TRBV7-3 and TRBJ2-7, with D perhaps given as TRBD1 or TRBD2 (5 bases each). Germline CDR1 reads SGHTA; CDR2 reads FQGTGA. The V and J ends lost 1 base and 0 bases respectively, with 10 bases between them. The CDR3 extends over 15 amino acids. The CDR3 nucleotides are TGTGCCAGCAGCTTAAGTGGGGACCGCTCCTACGAGCAGTACTTC. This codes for CASSLSGDRSYEQYF.

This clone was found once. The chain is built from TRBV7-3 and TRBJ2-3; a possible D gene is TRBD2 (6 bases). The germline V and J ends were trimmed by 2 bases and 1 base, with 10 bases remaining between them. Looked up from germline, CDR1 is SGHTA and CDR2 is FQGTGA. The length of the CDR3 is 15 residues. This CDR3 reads CASSLLSGGTDTQYF. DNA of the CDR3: TGTGCCAGCAGCTTATTATCGGGGGGCACAGATACGCAGTATTTT.

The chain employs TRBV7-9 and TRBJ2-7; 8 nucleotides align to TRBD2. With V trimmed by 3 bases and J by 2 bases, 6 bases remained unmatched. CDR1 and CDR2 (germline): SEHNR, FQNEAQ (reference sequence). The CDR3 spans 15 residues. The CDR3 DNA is TGTGCCAGCAGCTTTCCATCGGGAGGGGCCTACGAGCAGTACTTC. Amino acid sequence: CASSFPSGGAYEQYF.

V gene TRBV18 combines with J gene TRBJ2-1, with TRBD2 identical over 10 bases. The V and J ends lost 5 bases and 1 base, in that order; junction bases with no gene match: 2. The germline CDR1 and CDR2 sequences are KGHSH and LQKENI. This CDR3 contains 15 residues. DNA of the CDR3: TGTGCCAGCTCAGTAGCGGGGGGATCCTACAATGAGCAGTTCTTC. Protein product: CASSVAGGSYNEQFF.

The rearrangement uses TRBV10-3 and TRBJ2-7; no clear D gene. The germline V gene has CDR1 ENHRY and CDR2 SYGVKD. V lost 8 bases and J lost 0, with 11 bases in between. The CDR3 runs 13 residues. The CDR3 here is CAIQAENSYEQYF. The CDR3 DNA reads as TGTGCCATCCAGGCGGAAAACTCCTACGAGCAGTACTTC.

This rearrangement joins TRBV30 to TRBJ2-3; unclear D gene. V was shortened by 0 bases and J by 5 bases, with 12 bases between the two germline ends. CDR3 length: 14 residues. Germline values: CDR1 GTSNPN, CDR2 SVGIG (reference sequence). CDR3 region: CAWSVDSLGDTQYF. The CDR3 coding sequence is TGTGCCTGGAGTGTAGACTCCTTGGGAGATACGCAGTATTTT.

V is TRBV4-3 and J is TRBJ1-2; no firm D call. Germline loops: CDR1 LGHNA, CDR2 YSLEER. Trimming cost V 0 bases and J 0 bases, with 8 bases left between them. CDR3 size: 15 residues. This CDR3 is CASSQDVSSNYGYTF. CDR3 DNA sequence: TGCGCCAGCAGCCAAGATGTATCCTCTAACTATGGCTACACCTTC.

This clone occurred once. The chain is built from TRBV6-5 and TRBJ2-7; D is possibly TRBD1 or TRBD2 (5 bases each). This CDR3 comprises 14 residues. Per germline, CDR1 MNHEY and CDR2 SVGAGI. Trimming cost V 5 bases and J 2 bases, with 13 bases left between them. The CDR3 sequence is CASSPGPRAYEQYF. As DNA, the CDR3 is TGTGCCAGCAGTCCGGGACCCAGGGCCTACGAGCAGTACTTC.

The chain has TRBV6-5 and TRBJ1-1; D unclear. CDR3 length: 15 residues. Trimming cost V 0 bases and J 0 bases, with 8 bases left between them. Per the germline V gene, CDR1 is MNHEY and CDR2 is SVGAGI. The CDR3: CASSYSAALNTEAFF. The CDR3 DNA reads TGTGCCAGCAGTTACTCCGCAGCCTTGAACACTGAAGCTTTCTTT.

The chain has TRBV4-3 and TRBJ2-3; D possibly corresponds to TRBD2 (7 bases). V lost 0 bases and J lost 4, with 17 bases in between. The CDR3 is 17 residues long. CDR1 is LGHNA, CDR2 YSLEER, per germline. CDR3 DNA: TGCGCCAGCAGCCAAGATCAAGGGGGGGGTGGTCCAGATACGCAGTATTTT. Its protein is CASSQDQGGGGPDTQYF.

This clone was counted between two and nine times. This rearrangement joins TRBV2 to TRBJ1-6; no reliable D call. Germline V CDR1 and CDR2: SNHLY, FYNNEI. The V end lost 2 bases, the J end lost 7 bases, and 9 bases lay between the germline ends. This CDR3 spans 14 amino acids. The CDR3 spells CASSEWGNNSPLHF. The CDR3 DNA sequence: TGTGCCAGCAGTGAATGGGGTAACAATTCACCCCTCCACTTT.

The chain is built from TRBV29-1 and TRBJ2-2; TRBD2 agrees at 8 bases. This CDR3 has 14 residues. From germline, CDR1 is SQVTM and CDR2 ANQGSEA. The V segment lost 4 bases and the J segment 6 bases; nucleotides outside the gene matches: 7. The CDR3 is CSVVGARGAGELFF. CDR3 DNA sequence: TGCAGCGTTGTAGGGGCGCGGGGGGCCGGGGAGCTGTTTTTT.

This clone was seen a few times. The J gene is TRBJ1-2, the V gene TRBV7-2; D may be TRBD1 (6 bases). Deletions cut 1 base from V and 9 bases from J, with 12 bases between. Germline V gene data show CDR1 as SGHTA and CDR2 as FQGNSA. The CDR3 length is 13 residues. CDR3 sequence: CASSLGQGSRYTF. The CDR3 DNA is TGTGCCAGCAGCTTAGGGCAGGGGAGTCGCTACACCTTC.

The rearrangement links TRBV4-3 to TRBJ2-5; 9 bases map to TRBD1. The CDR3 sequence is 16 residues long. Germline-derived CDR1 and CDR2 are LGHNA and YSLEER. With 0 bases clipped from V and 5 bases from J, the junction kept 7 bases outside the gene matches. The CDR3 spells CASSQDPTGGQETQYF. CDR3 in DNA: TGCGCCAGCAGCCAAGACCCGACAGGGGGTCAGGAGACCCAGTACTTC.

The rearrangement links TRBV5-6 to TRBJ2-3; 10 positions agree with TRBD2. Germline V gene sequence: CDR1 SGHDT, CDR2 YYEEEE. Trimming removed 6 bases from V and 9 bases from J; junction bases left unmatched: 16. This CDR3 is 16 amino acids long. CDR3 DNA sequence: TGTGCCAGCACCCCGATCGGAGGTACTAGCGGGGTAACGCAGTATTTT. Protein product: CASTPIGGTSGVTQYF.

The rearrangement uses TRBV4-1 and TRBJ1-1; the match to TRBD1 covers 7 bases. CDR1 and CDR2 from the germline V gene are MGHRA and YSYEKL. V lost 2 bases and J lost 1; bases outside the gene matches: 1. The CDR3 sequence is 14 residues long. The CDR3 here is CASSQKGANTEAFF. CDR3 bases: TGCGCCAGCAGCCAAAAGGGGGCGAACACTGAAGCTTTCTTT.

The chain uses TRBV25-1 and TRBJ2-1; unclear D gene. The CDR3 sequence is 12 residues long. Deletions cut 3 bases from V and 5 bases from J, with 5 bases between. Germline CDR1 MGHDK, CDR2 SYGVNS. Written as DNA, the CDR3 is TGTGCCAGCAGTGACCCAGACAATGAGCAGTTCTTC. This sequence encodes CASSDPDNEQFF.

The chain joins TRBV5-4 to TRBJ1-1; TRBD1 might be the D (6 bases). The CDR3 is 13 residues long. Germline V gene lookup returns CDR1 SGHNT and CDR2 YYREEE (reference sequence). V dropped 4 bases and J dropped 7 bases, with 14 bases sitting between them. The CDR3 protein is CASSPGQPDEAFF. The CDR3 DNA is TGTGCCAGCAGCCCGGGACAACCCGATGAAGCTTTCTTT.

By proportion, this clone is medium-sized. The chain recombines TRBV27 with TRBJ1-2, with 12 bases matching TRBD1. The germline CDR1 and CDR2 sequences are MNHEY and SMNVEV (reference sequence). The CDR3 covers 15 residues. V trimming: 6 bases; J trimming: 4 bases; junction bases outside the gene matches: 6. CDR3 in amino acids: CASRPGQGAGYGYTF. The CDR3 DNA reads TGTGCCAGCAGGCCGGGACAGGGGGCAGGCTATGGCTACACCTTC.

CDR3 region: CASSQVRTGFNEKLFF. The CDR3 DNA is TGCGCCAGCAGCCAAGTACGGACAGGGTTTAATGAAAAACTGTTTTTT. This sequence joins TRBV4-1 and TRBJ1-4; 8 nucleotides match TRBD1. The CDR3 length is 16 residues. Germline CDR1 and CDR2: MGHRA and YSYEKL. After removal of 1 base from V and 4 bases from J, the junction contained 5 bases not matched to a gene.

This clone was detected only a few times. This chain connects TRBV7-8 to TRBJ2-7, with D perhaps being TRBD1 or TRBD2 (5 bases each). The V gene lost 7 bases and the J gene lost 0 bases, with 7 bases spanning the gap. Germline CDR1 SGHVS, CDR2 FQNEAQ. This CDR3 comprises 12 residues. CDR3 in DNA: TGTGCCAGCATGGGGGACTCCTACGAGCAGTACTTC. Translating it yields CASMGDSYEQYF.